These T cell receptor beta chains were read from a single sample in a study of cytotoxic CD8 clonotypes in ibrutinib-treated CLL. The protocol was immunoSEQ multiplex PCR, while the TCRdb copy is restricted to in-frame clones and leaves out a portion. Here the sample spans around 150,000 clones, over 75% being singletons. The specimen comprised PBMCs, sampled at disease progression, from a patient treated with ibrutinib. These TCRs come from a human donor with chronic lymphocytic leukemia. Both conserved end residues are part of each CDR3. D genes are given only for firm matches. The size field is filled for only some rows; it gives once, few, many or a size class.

CASETGCTDTQYF	TGTGCCAGCGAGACAGGTTGCACAGATACGCAGTATTTT	TRBJ2-3	TRBV21-1	.	.
CASSRGLAGVTASEQYF	TGCGCCAGCAGCCGCGGACTAGCGGGAGTAACGGCCTCCGAGCAGTACTTC	TRBJ2-7	TRBV5-1	TRBD2	.
CASSLHEQYF	TGTGCCAGCAGTCTCCACGAGCAGTACTTC	TRBJ2-7	TRBV11-3	.	.
CASSRRGELAGNEQFF	TGTGCCAGCTCCCGTCGAGGAGAACTAGCGGGCAATGAGCAGTTCTTC	TRBJ2-1	TRBV5-4	TRBD2	.
CASQGQRESYGELFF	TGTGCCAGCCAAGGGCAGCGGGAGAGCTACGGGGAGCTGTTTTTT	TRBJ2-2	TRBV16	TRBD2	.
CASSMVAGGSYNEQFF	TGTGCCAGTAGTATGGTAGCCGGAGGATCCTACAATGAGCAGTTCTTC	TRBJ2-1	TRBV19	.	.
CASSMGPGQPQHF	TGTGCCAGTAGTATGGGCCCGGGGCAGCCCCAGCATTTT	TRBJ1-5	TRBV19	.	few
CASSVYRGGTEAFF	TGTGCCAGCAGCGTTTACAGGGGGGGAACTGAAGCTTTCTTT	TRBJ1-1	TRBV9	TRBD1	.
CASSQDLGTETYEQYF	TGCGCCAGCAGCCAAGACTTGGGGACGGAAACCTACGAGCAGTACTTC	TRBJ2-7	TRBV4-3	.	once
CASSWDQGSGYTF	TGTGCCAGCAGCTGGGATCAGGGTAGCGGCTACACCTTC	TRBJ1-2	TRBV11-3	.	.
CASRQGSYEQYF	TGCGCCAGCAGGCAGGGGAGCTACGAGCAGTACTTC	TRBJ2-7	TRBV5-1	.	.
CASSLGDRVLYGYTF	TGTGCCAGCAGCTTAGGTGACAGAGTCCTCTATGGCTACACCTTC	TRBJ1-2	TRBV7-6	.	.
CATSSKGRASGELFF	TGTGCCACCAGCAGTAAAGGTCGGGCATCCGGGGAGCTGTTTTTT	TRBJ2-2	TRBV15	.	.
CASSPLGHTNYGYTF	TGTGCCAGCAGTCCGCTCGGACATACTAACTATGGCTACACCTTC	TRBJ1-2	TRBV28	.	.
CASSEGQVWYGYTF	TGTGCCAGCAGTGAAGGACAGGTTTGGTATGGCTACACCTTC	TRBJ1-2	TRBV6-1	.	few
CATGPALGGEITDTQYF	TGTGCCACAGGCCCCGCCTTGGGGGGAGAGATCACAGATACGCAGTATTTT	TRBJ2-3	TRBV10-3	.	few
CVRSLVGSGANVLTF	.	TRBJ2-6	TRBV7-5	.	.
CASSARVNSYEQYF	TGTGCCAGCAGCGCCAGGGTTAACTCCTACGAGCAGTACTTC	TRBJ2-7	TRBV9	.	.
CASSSQGGLVQETQYF	TGCGCCAGCAGCTCTCAGGGAGGCTTAGTCCAAGAGACCCAGTACTTC	TRBJ2-5	TRBV5-1	.	.
CASSEDRGGINEQFF	TGTGCCAGCAGCGAGGACAGGGGGGGGATCAATGAGCAGTTCTTC	TRBJ2-1	TRBV21-1	.	.
CARSRNRAEETQYF	TGTGCCAGAAGCCGGAACAGGGCTGAAGAGACCCAGTACTTC	TRBJ2-5	TRBV5-3	.	.
CASSPVEEMNEQFF	TGCGCCAGCAGCCCGGTAGAGGAGATGAATGAGCAGTTCTTC	TRBJ2-1	TRBV5-1	.	.
CASSITSGSTDTQYF	TGTGCCAGCAGCATAACTAGCGGAAGCACAGATACGCAGTATTTT	TRBJ2-3	TRBV7-2	TRBD2	.
CASSPTDTYEQYF	TGTGCCAGCTCACCGACCGACACCTACGAGCAGTACTTC	TRBJ2-7	TRBV18	.	.
CASTRTALNNEQFF	TGTGCCAGCACCCGGACAGCTCTTAACAATGAGCAGTTCTTC	TRBJ2-1	TRBV6-6	.	.
CASSFGRLRWYEQYF	TGTGCCAGCAGCTTTGGTCGACTACGATGGTACGAGCAGTACTTC	TRBJ2-7	TRBV7-3	.	.